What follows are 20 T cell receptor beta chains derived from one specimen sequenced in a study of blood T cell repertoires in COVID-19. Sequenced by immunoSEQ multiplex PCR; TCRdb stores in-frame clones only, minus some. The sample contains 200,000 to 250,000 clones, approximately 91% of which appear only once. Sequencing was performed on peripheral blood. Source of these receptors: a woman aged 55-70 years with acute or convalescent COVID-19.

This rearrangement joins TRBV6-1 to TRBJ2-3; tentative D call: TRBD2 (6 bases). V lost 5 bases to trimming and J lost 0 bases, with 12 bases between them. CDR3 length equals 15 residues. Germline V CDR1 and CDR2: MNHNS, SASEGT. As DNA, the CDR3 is TGTGCCAGCAGTTCTGTAGCGGTAAGCACAGATACGCAGTATTTT. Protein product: CASSSVAVSTDTQYF.

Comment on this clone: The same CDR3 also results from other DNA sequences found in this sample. The CDR3 is CASSSGYGYTF. In DNA form, the CDR3 reads TGTGCCAGCAGCTCGGGATATGGCTACACCTTC. This chain joins TRBV12-3 or TRBV12-4 and TRBJ1-2, with D unclear. This CDR3 spans 11 amino acids. Trimming pared 6 bases from V and 5 bases from J, leaving 7 bases between.

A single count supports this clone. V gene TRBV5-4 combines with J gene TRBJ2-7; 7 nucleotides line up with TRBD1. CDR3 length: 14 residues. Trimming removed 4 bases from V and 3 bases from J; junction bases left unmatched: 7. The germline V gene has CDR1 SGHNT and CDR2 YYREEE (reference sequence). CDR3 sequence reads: CASSRQGTGYEQYF. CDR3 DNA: TGTGCCAGCAGCCGACAGGGTACGGGCTACGAGCAGTACTTC.

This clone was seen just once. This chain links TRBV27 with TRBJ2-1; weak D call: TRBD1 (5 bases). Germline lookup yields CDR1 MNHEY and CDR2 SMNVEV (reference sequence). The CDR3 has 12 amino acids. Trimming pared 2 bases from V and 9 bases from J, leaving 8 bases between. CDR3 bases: TGTGCCAGCAGTTTAAGAAGGGGTGAGCAGTTCTTC. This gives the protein CASSLRRGEQFF.

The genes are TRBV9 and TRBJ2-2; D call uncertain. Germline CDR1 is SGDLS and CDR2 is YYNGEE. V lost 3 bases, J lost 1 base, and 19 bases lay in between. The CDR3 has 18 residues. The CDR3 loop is CASSESTLTVRNTGELFF. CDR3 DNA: TGTGCCAGCAGCGAGTCGACTTTGACCGTTCGGAACACCGGGGAGCTGTTTTTT.

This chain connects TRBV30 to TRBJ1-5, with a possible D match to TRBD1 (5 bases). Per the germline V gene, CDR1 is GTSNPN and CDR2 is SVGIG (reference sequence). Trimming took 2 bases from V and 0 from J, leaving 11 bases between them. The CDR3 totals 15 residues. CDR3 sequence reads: CAWSRQSYSNQPQHF. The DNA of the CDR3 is TGTGCCTGGAGTCGACAGTCTTATAGCAATCAGCCCCAGCATTTT.

CDR3 in amino acids: CASSFRTGRDQPQHF. The CDR3 nucleotides read TGTGCCAGCAGTTTTCGGACAGGGAGGGATCAGCCCCAGCATTTT. The genes are TRBV6-5 and TRBJ1-5; 8 bases map to TRBD1. Germline V gene lookup returns CDR1 MNHEY and CDR2 SVGAGI. The CDR3 totals 15 residues. J lost 5 bases, V lost 4 bases, and 7 bases had no gene match.

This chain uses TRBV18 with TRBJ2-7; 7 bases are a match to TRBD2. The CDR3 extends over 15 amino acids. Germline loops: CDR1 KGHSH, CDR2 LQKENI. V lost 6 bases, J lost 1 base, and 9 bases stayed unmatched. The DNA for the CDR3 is TGTGCCAGCTCCCCGGCCCTAGCGGTTTCCTACGAGCAGTACTTC. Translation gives CASSPALAVSYEQYF.

CDR3 loop: CASTPSLGLAYEQYF. CDR3 DNA sequence: TGTGCCAGCACCCCCTCCTTGGGACTTGCCTACGAGCAGTACTTC. The genes are TRBV7-2 and TRBJ2-7; a weak D match, TRBD2 (6 bases). Germline lookup yields CDR1 SGHTA and CDR2 FQGNSA. V was cut by 7 bases and J by 2 bases, with 18 bases left in between. The CDR3 length is 15 residues. The complete variable domain, with remaining parts taken from reference TRBV7-2 and TRBJ2-7, reads GAGVSQSPSNKVTEKGKDVELRCDPISGHTALYWYRQSLGQGLEFLIYFQGNSAPDKSGLPSDRFSAERTGGSVSTLTIQRTQQEDSAVYLCASTPSLGLAYEQYFGPGTRLTVT.

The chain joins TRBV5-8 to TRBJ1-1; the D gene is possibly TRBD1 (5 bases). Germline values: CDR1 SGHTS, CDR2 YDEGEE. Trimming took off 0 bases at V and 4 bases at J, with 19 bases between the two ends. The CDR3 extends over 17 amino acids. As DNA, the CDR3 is TGTGCCAGCAGCTTGGATTGGGCAGGGCAAGCTACCACTGAAGCTTTCTTT. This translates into CASSLDWAGQATTEAFF.

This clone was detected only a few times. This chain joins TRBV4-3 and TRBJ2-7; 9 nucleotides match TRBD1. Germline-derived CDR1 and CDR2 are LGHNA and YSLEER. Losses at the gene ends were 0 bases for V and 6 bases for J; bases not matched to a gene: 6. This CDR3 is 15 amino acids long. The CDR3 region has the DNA TGCGCCAGCAGCCAAGATTGGGGGGACAGGGTCGAGCAGTACTTC. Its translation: CASSQDWGDRVEQYF.

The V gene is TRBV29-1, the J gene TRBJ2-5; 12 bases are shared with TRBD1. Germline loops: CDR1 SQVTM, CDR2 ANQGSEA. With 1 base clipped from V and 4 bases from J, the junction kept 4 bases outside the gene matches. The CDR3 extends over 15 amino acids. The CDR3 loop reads CSVEGGTGGPETQYF. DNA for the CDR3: TGCAGCGTTGAAGGCGGGACAGGGGGCCCAGAGACCCAGTACTTC.

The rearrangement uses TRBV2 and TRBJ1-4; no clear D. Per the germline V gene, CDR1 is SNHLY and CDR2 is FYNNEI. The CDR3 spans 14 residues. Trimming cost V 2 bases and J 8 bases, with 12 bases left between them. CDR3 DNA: TGTGCCAGCAGTGAACTGACAATACAGGAAAAACTGTTTTTT. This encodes CASSELTIQEKLFF.

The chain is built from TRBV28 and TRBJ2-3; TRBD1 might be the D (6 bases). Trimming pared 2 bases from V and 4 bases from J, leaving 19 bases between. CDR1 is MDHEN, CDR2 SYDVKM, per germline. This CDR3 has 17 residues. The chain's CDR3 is CASSLPGVGAGADTQYF. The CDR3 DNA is TGTGCCAGCAGTTTACCCGGGGTAGGTGCAGGGGCAGATACGCAGTATTTT.

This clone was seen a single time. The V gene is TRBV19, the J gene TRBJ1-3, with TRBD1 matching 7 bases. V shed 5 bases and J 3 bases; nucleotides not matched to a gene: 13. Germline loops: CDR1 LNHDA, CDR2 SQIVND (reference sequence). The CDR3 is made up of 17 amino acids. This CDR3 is CASSVAPDRVYGNTIYF. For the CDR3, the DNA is TGTGCCAGTAGTGTTGCTCCCGACAGGGTCTATGGAAACACCATATATTTT. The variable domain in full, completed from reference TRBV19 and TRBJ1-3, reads DGGITQSPKYLFRKEGQNVTLSCEQNLNHDAMYWYRQDPGQGLRLIYYSQIVNDFQKGDIAEGYSVSREKKESFPLTVTSAQKNPTAFYLCASSVAPDRVYGNTIYFGEGSWLTVV.

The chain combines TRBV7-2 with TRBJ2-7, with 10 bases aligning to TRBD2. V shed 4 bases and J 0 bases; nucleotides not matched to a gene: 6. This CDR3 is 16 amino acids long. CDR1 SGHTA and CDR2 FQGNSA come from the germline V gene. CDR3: CASSSRTSGDSYEQYF. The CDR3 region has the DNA TGTGCCAGCAGCTCGAGGACTAGCGGAGACTCCTACGAGCAGTACTTC.

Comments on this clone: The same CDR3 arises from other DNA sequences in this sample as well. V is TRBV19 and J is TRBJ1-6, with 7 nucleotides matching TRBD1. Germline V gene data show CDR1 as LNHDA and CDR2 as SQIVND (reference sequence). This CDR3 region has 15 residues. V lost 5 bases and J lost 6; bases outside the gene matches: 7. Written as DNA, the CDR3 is TGTGCCAGTAGTTTTCGGACAGGAGGTAATTCACCCCTCCACTTT. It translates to CASSFRTGGNSPLHF.

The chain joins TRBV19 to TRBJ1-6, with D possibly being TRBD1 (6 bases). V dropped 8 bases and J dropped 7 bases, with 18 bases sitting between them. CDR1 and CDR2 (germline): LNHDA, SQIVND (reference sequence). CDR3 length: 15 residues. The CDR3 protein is CASPQAGASNSPLHF. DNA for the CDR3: TGTGCCAGTCCCCAGGCGGGGGCCTCAAATTCACCCCTCCACTTT.

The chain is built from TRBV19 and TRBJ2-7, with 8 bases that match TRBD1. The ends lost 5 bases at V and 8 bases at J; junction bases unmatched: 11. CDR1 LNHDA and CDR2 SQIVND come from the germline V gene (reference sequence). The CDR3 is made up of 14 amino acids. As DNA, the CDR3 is TGTGCCAGTAGTGCAGGACAGGGCCCGCGCAAGCAGTACTTC. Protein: CASSAGQGPRKQYF.

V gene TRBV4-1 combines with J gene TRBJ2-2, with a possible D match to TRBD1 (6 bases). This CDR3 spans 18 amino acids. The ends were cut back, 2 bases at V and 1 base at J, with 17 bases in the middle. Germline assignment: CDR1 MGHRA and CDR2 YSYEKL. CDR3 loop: CASSQREPGQLNTGELFF. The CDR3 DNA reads TGCGCCAGCAGCCAAAGGGAACCGGGACAATTGAACACCGGGGAGCTGTTTTTT.